This TCR beta chain stems from a study of cytomegalovirus exposure and HLA in healthy donors. Per germline, CDR1 LGHNA and CDR2 YNFKEQ. Germline trimming cut 0 bases from V and 7 bases from J; bases unmatched to any gene: 10. The CDR3 has 16 amino acids. Both 60 Vbeta primers and 13 Jbeta primers went into the PCR. TCRdb's table, derived via immunoSEQ multiplex PCR, lists solely in-frame clones and lacks some. The repertoire consists of 100,000 to 150,000 clones, with about 80% occurring once and the leading ten covering approximately 2.8%. Overall study findings and caveats: Relative to equally common others, HLA-associated TCR beta chains showed greater clonal expansion in a later analysis. According to a later analysis, most TCR beta chains associated with CMV appeared HLA-restricted. TCR sequences were mostly rare, though some public TCRs occurred in many donors. The classifier was said to identify cytomegalovirus status with high specificity and sensitivity.

This clone was picked up a small number of times. The target antigen is unknown. The chain combines TRBV4-2 with TRBJ1-2; 8 bases map to TRBD1. The TCR comes from a boy aged 2-15 years in good health and CMV-seronegative. The source material was PBMCs. In DNA form, the CDR3 reads TGTGCCAGCAGCCAAGATGGGGACAGGTTTGCGGGTGGCTACACCTTC. Translation: CASSQDGDRFAGGYTF.